The clone carrying this T cell receptor beta chain was counted ten times or more. The data stem from a study of CD8 T cells in ankylosing spondylitis. This CDR3 region has 11 residues. V lost 3 bases and J 6 bases, leaving 7 bases between the germline ends. Germline V gene lookup returns CDR1 SGDLS and CDR2 YYNGEE. A single record per CDR3 protein comes from TCRdb applying MiXCR to the 5' RACE reads. The table records around 130,000 distinct CDR3 sequences, around 7% of them present only once. The chain uses TRBV9 and TRBJ2-7; D unclear. Sequenced input: blood, either unsorted or a sorted T cell fraction (not recorded which). The clonotype was recovered from a male donor with ankylosing spondylitis or in good health (not recorded which). CDR3 protein: CASSAGREQYF. DNA of the CDR3: TGTGCCAGCAGCGCCGGGCGCGAGCAGTACTTC.